One sample yielded the 16 T cell receptor beta chains listed below, sequenced in a study of T cell responses to AZD1222 COVID-19 vaccine. TCRdb's table, derived via immunoSEQ multiplex PCR, lists solely in-frame clones and lacks some. The data contain about 150,000 clones, about nine tenths of them singletons. This sample comprised peripheral blood, obtained on day 0 of AZD1222 vaccination. The receptors shown here come from an adult in good health.

The chain joins TRBV6-5 to TRBJ2-2; 9 nucleotides match TRBD1. Germline trimming cut 9 bases from V and 4 bases from J; bases unmatched to any gene: 9. Per the germline V gene, CDR1 is MNHEY and CDR2 is SVGAGI. The CDR3 has 15 residues. Written as DNA, the CDR3 is TGTGCCAGTAACCGGGACAGGGAAGTCACCGGGGAGCTGTTTTTT. Residues: CASNRDREVTGELFF.

The rearrangement uses TRBV10-3 and TRBJ1-2; TRBD1 might be the D (5 bases). The CDR3 runs 16 residues. V lost 7 bases, J lost 1 base, and 19 bases lay in between. The germline V gene has CDR1 ENHRY and CDR2 SYGVKD. CDR3 nucleotide sequence: TGTGCCATCACCAAGAGTGGGGGAACCCGTAACTATGGCTACACCTTC. As protein: CAITKSGGTRNYGYTF.

The chain recombines TRBV16 with TRBJ1-1, with a possible D match to TRBD1 (5 bases). Germline V gene lookup returns CDR1 KGHSY and CDR2 FQNENV. Deletions cut 4 bases from V and 4 bases from J, with 22 bases between. The length of the CDR3 is 17 residues. CDR3 residues: CASSLNTAAGRGTEAFF. DNA of the CDR3: TGTGCCAGCAGCCTTAACACCGCCGCGGGACGCGGCACTGAAGCTTTCTTT.

CDR3 bases: TGTGCCAGTAGTCGCATTTCTTGGGAAAAACTGTTTTTT. This codes for CASSRISWEKLFF. V gene TRBV19 combines with J gene TRBJ1-4, with D hard to call. Trimming stripped 5 bases from V and 8 bases from J, with 12 bases between. The CDR3 has 13 residues. Germline loops: CDR1 LNHDA, CDR2 SQIVND (reference sequence).

This chain links TRBV6-5 with TRBJ1-1; D uncertain. The CDR3 runs to 14 residues. Germline V lookup: CDR1 MNHEY, CDR2 SVGAGI. Trimming stripped 8 bases from V and 0 bases from J, with 13 bases between. The CDR3 nucleotides are TGTGCCAGCGGGCGGGGAGTGATGAACACTGAAGCTTTCTTT. This translates into CASGRGVMNTEAFF.

V and J are TRBV24-1 and TRBJ1-1, with unresolved D. V lost 3 bases and J 2 bases, leaving 21 bases between the germline ends. Per the germline V gene, CDR1 is KGHDR and CDR2 is SFDVKD. This CDR3 is 18 amino acids long. CDR3 nucleotides: TGTGCCACCAGTGATCCTAGGGTACCCCTTCAGATCAACACTGAAGCTTTCTTT. Encoded protein: CATSDPRVPLQINTEAFF.

The V call is TRBV11-3, the J call TRBJ1-2; TRBD1 is a possible D gene (5 bases). Trimming cost V 4 bases and J 4 bases, with 10 bases left between them. The CDR3 length is 13 residues. The germline CDR1 and CDR2 sequences are SGHNT and YENEEA. In nucleotides, the CDR3 is TGTGCCAGCAGCTCCACAGGCTCCTATGGCTACACCTTC. Translated, it gives CASSSTGSYGYTF.

The J gene is TRBJ1-4, the V gene TRBV2, with D maybe TRBD1 (6 bases). The CDR3 runs to 14 residues. Trimming removed 6 bases at V and 4 bases at J, with 12 bases between. Looked up from germline, CDR1 is SNHLY and CDR2 is FYNNEI. The CDR3 spells CASSRQVNNEKLFF. The CDR3 DNA sequence: TGTGCCAGCAGCCGACAGGTTAATAATGAAAAACTGTTTTTT. Full variable domain (outside the CDR3, taken from reference TRBV2 and TRBJ1-4): EPEVTQTPSHQVTQMGQEVILRCVPISNHLYFYWYRQILGQKVEFLVSFYNNEISEKSEIFDDQFSVERPDGSNFTLKIRSTKLEDSAMYFCASSRQVNNEKLFFGSGTQLSVL.

The chain joins TRBV19 to TRBJ1-2; 9 bases map to TRBD1. Germline loops: CDR1 LNHDA, CDR2 SQIVND (reference sequence). There are 18 residues in the CDR3. V lost 4 bases to trimming and J lost 0 bases; unmatched junction nucleotides: 12. As DNA, the CDR3 is TGTGCCAGTAGTACGAGCCGGGACAGGGATCTAGCTAACTATGGCTACACCTTC. Its protein is CASSTSRDRDLANYGYTF.

The chain joins TRBV5-1 to TRBJ1-6; 7 bases line up with TRBD1. The CDR3 has 15 residues. The trim removed 6 bases at V and 6 bases at J, leaving 9 bases unmatched. Germline V gene lookup returns CDR1 SGHRS and CDR2 YFSETQ. The chain's CDR3 is CASTTGTATNSPLHF. The CDR3 nucleotides are TGCGCCAGCACCACCGGGACAGCGACTAATTCACCCCTCCACTTT.

V and J are TRBV7-2 and TRBJ2-2; D remains ambiguous. Germline CDR1 SGHTA, CDR2 FQGNSA. V lost 2 bases and J lost 1, with 8 bases in between. The CDR3 runs 15 residues. The CDR3 DNA follows: TGTGCCAGCAGCTTATCATGGGGGAACACCGGGGAGCTGTTTTTT. It encodes CASSLSWGNTGELFF.

The V and J genes are TRBV7-3 and TRBJ2-1; TRBD1 agrees at 10 bases. CDR3 length equals 16 residues. Trimming took 4 bases from V and 6 from J; bases not matched to a gene: 9. CDR1 and CDR2 from the germline V gene are SGHTA and FQGTGA. CDR3 region: CASSSDRGQRFNEQFF. The CDR3 DNA reads as TGTGCCAGCAGCTCTGACAGGGGGCAGAGGTTCAATGAGCAGTTCTTC.

The chain carries TRBV6-1 and TRBJ1-2; D is unclear. Deletions cut 3 bases from V and 5 bases from J, with 10 bases between. CDR3 size: 13 residues. Germline V gene lookup returns CDR1 MNHNS and CDR2 SASEGT. The CDR3 nucleotides read TGTGCCAGCAGTGAGAGGGAAACATATGGCTACACCTTC. Its protein is CASSERETYGYTF.

The sample holds one count of this clone. CDR3 coding DNA: TGTGCCACCAGTCCCAGGGGGAACACTGAAGCTTTCTTT. This gives the protein CATSPRGNTEAFF. The chain has TRBV24-1 and TRBJ1-1; tentative D call: TRBD1 (6 bases). Between the trimmed V and J ends, which lost 6 bases and 1 base, there was a span of 8 bases. Germline CDR1 is KGHDR and CDR2 is SFDVKD. The CDR3 contains 13 residues.

This chain joins TRBV30 and TRBJ1-3, with D unclear. V lost 0 bases to trimming and J lost 0 bases, with 9 bases between them. The CDR3 runs to 15 residues. CDR1 GTSNPN and CDR2 SVGIG come from the germline V gene (reference sequence). The CDR3 spells CAWSVTWSSGNTIYF. CDR3 bases: TGTGCCTGGAGTGTAACGTGGAGCTCTGGAAACACCATATATTTT.

The CDR3 DNA follows: TGTGCCAGCAGGACGGGACTGCGCTCTGGAAACACCATATATTTT. Amino acids: CASRTGLRSGNTIYF. The chain carries TRBV5-6 and TRBJ1-3, with a tentative D call TRBD1 (5 bases). The V end was cut by 5 bases, the J end by 0 bases, with 12 bases between. The CDR3 extends over 15 amino acids. Germline values: CDR1 SGHDT, CDR2 YYEEEE.